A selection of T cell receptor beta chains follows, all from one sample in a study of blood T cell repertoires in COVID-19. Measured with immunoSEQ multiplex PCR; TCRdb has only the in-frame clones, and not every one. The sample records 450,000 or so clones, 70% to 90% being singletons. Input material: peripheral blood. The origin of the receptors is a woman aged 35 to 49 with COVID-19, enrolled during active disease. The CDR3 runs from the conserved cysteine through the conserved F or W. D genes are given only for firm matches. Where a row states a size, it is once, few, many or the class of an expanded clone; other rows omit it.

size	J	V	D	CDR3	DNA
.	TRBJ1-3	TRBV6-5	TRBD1	CASRGSSGQGGCYF	TGTGCCAGCAGGGGTTCAAGTGGTCAGGGGGGATGTTATTTT
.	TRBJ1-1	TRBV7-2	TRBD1	CASSSSRQGNTEAFF	TGTGCCAGCAGCTCGAGCCGACAGGGGAACACTGAAGCTTTCTTT
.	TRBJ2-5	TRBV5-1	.	CASSLGAGAAQETQYF	TGCGCCAGCAGCTTGGGCGCGGGGGCGGCGCAAGAGACCCAGTACTTC
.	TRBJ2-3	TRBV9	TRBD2	CASSVVLAGGADTQYF	TGTGCCAGCAGCGTAGTTCTAGCGGGAGGAGCAGATACGCAGTATTTT
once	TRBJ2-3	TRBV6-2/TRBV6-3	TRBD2	CASSYNQRREGPDTQYF	TGTGCCAGCAGTTACAATCAGCGGCGGGAGGGCCCAGATACGCAGTATTTT
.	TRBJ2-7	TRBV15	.	CATSRGGTYEQYF	TGTGCCACCAGCAGAGGCGGAACCTACGAGCAGTACTTC
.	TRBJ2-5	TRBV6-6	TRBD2	CASSYRTSGETQYF	TGTGCCAGCAGTTACCGAACTAGCGGAGAGACCCAGTACTTC
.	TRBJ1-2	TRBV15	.	CATSPRRHGVGFSYGYTF	TGTGCCACCAGCCCGAGACGTCACGGGGTAGGGTTTAGCTATGGCTACACCTTC
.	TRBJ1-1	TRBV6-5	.	CASSRPAGKTEAFF	TGTGCCAGCAGTCGACCCGCAGGGAAGACTGAAGCTTTCTTT
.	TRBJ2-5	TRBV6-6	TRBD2	CASSYSIAGGQETQYF	TGTGCCAGCAGTTACTCCATAGCGGGGGGGCAAGAGACCCAGTACTTC
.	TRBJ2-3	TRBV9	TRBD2	CASSARGGYHTSTDTQYF	TGTGCCAGCAGCGCCCGGGGGGGCTATCACACGAGCACAGATACGCAGTATTTT
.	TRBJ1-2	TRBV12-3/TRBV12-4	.	CASSLSQAYGYTF	TGTGCCAGCAGTTTATCCCAGGCCTATGGCTACACCTTC
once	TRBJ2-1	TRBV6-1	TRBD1	CATMRTGSSYNEQFF	TGTGCCACCATGCGGACAGGGAGCTCCTACAATGAGCAGTTCTTC
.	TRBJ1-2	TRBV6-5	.	CASSPLGGVGGYTF	TGTGCCAGCAGCCCCTTGGGGGGGGTCGGAGGCTACACCTTC
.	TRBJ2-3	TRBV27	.	CASSKYNTDTQYF	TGTGCCAGCAGTAAATATAACACAGATACGCAGTATTTT
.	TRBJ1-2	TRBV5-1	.	CASSNRAGIGTYGYTF	TGCGCCAGCAGCAACCGAGCAGGGATCGGTACCTATGGCTACACCTTC
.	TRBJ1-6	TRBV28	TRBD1	CASGTGASPLHF	TGTGCCAGCGGGACAGGAGCATCACCCCTCCACTTT
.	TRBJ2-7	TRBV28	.	CASQVVLPPYEQYF	TGTGCCTCCCAGGTGGTACTGCCGCCCTACGAGCAGTACTTC
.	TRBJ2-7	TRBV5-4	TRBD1	CASSFGQGASLEQYF	TGTGCCAGCAGCTTCGGACAGGGGGCTTCTCTCGAGCAGTACTTC
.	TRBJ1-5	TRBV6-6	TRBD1	CASSFTGGGNQPQHF	TGTGCCAGCAGCTTTACAGGGGGAGGCAATCAGCCCCAGCATTTT
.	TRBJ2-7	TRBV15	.	CATQGQGSYEQYF	TGTGCCACCCAGGGGCAGGGATCCTACGAGCAGTACTTC
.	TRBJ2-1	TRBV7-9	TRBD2	CASSLARLAVYNEQFF	TGTGCCAGCAGCTTAGCTAGGCTAGCGGTCTACAATGAGCAGTTCTTC
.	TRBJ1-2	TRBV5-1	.	CASSLSRGSYGYTF	TGCGCCAGCAGCTTGAGCAGAGGCAGTTATGGCTACACCTTC
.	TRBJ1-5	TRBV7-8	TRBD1	CASSPGTGGVSQPQHF	TGTGCCAGCAGCCCAGGGACAGGGGGCGTGAGTCAGCCCCAGCATTTT
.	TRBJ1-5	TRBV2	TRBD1	CASSESQGGNQPQHF	TGTGCCAGCAGTGAATCTCAGGGGGGCAATCAGCCCCAGCATTTT
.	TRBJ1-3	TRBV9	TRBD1	CASSAPGVGTGGNRNTIYF	TGTGCCAGCAGCGCACCCGGAGTGGGGACAGGGGGAAATAGAAACACCATATATTTT
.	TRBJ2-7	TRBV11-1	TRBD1	CASAIDMGDRSYEQYF	TGTGCCAGCGCTATAGATATGGGGGACAGGAGCTACGAGCAGTACTTC
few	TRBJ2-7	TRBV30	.	CACREDKYEQYF	TGTGCCTGCCGGGAAGATAAATACGAGCAGTACTTC
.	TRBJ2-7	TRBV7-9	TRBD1	CASTPGTGPSYEQYF	TGTGCCAGTACCCCCGGGACAGGACCCTCCTACGAGCAGTACTTC
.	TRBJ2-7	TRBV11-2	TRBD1	CASSPVRGGSEQYF	TGTGCCAGCAGCCCGGTCCGAGGGGGCTCCGAGCAGTACTTC
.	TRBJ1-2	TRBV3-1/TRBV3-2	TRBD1	CASSQDAGGANGYTF	TGTGCCAGCAGCCAAGACGCAGGGGGCGCGAATGGCTACACCTTC
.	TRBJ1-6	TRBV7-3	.	CASSLRLVGGYNSPLHF	TGTGCCAGCAGCTTAAGGCTCGTCGGCGGCTATAATTCACCCCTCCACTTT
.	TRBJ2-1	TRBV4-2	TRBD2	CASSQAGLAANEQFF	TGTGCCAGCAGCCAAGCAGGACTAGCGGCCAATGAGCAGTTCTTC
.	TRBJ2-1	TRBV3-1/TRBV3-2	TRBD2	CASSQVSRRELDNEQFF	TGTGCCAGCAGCCAAGTATCTCGGCGGGAGCTCGACAATGAGCAGTTCTTC
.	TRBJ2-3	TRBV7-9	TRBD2	CASSLASGGASDTQYF	TGTGCCAGCAGCTTAGCTAGCGGGGGCGCATCGGATACGCAGTATTTT
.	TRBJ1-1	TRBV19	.	CASIPGGQMNTEAFF	TGTGCCAGTATCCCGGGCGGACAAATGAACACTGAAGCTTTCTTT
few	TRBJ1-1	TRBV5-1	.	CASSSGQIEAFF	TGCGCCAGCAGCTCCGGACAAATTGAAGCTTTCTTT
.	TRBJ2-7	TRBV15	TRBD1	CATTRDRGGEQYF	TGTGCCACCACCCGGGACAGGGGAGGCGAGCAGTACTTC
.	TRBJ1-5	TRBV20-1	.	CSASRGASNQPQHF	TGCAGTGCTAGTCGGGGGGCTAGCAATCAGCCCCAGCATTTT
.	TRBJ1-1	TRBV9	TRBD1	CASSVGTGIGNTEAFF	TGTGCCAGCAGCGTGGGGACAGGTATAGGGAACACTGAAGCTTTCTTT
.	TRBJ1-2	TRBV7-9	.	CASSLGGGQLGGYTF	TGTGCCAGCAGCTTAGGCGGGGGGCAACTGGGTGGCTACACCTTC
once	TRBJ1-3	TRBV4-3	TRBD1	CASRHDRGGDTIYF	TGCGCCAGCAGACACGACAGGGGCGGCGACACCATATATTTT
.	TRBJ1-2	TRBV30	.	CAWSVQENYGYTF	TGTGCCTGGAGTGTACAGGAGAACTATGGCTACACCTTC
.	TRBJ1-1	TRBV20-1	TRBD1	CSASRQGEREAFF	TGCAGTGCTAGTCGCCAGGGGGAACGGGAAGCTTTCTTT
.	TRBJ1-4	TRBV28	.	CASRFQAATNEKLFF	TGTGCCAGCAGATTTCAAGCCGCAACTAATGAAAAACTGTTTTTT
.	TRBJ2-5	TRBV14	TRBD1	CASSPTGNQETQYF	TGTGCCAGCAGCCCGACAGGGAACCAAGAGACCCAGTACTTC
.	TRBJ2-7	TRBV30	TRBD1	CACGTGIIYEQYF	TGTGCCTGCGGGACAGGGATTATTTACGAGCAGTACTTC
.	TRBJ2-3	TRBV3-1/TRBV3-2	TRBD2	CASSQGLAAFSTDTQYF	TGTGCCAGCAGCCAAGGCCTAGCGGCCTTTAGCACAGATACGCAGTATTTT
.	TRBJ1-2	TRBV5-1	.	CASSFLGQGYGYTF	TGCGCCAGCAGCTTTTTGGGGCAAGGCTATGGCTACACCTTC
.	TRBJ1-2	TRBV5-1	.	CASSLTVNYGYTF	TGCGCCAGCAGCTTGACAGTTAACTATGGCTACACCTTC
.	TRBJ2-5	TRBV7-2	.	CASSLGPGAETQYF	TGTGCCAGCAGCTTAGGGCCAGGGGCGGAGACCCAGTACTTC
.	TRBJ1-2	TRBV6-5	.	CASRMGGANYGYTF	TGTGCCAGCAGGATGGGTGGGGCGAACTATGGCTACACCTTC
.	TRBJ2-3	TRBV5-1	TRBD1	CASEASGQGATDTQYF	TGCGCCAGCGAGGCTTCGGGACAGGGGGCCACAGATACGCAGTATTTT
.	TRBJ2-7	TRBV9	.	CASSVDLAGATYEQYF	TGTGCCAGCAGCGTAGATCTGGCAGGGGCTACCTACGAGCAGTACTTC
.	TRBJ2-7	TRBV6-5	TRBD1	CASSRQGARYEQYF	TGTGCCAGCAGTAGACAGGGGGCGCGGTACGAGCAGTACTTC